This T cell receptor beta chain is from a study of T cell repertoires and Cas9 in healthy adults. Assay: immunoSEQ multiplex PCR; the TCRdb copy retains only in-frame clones and omits some. Of 11,000 to 15,000 clones in the sample, 89% were seen once. V lost 2 bases and J 8 bases, leaving 10 bases between the germline ends. This CDR3 is 13 amino acids long. The germline CDR1 and CDR2 sequences are SGHTA and FQGTGA. The TCR comes from a human donor in good health. This rearrangement joins TRBV7-3 to TRBJ2-1; D call uncertain. Specimen: Tregs (CD4+, CD25+, CD127-, CD137-, CD154-) from PBMCs; culture status not recorded. The CDR3 DNA reads TGTGCCAGCAGCTTAGGCAGGAACGATGAGCAGTTCTTC. Translating it yields CASSLGRNDEQFF.